This section outlines one T cell receptor (beta chain) sequence together with its context. Under the authors' procedure: Amplification of reference gene primers provided the estimated nucleated cell counts. Here immunoSEQ multiplex PCR was the method, and the copy in TCRdb shows in-frame clones only, minus some. V, J and clone size were drawn from that table, and D and trimming were deduced from the DNA. This sample has under 150,000 clones, with more than 70% found just once. Trimming took 5 bases from V and 7 from J; bases not matched to a gene: 3. This CDR3 has 15 residues. Germline CDR1 reads MNHEY; CDR2 reads SVGEGT. The data belong to a study of blood T cell repertoires in COVID-19. Across the whole study: Samples came from the United States, Italy and Spain, spanning acute and convalescent COVID-19. Nucleic acid was either cDNA or gDNA, and it came from T cells, B-cell-depleted T cells, or PBMCs.

The clonotype was recovered from a woman in her forties or fifties with acute or convalescent COVID-19. Sequences were obtained from peripheral blood. The J gene is TRBJ1-6, the V gene TRBV6-2 or TRBV6-3; TRBD1 matches at 12 bases. The CDR3 DNA sequence: TGTGCCAGCAGTACCGGGACAGGGGGCAATTCACCCCTCCACTTT. Residues: CASSTGTGGNSPLHF.